Below are 5 T cell receptor beta chains sequenced from a single sample in a study of blood T cell repertoires in COVID-19. Method: immunoSEQ multiplex PCR; TCRdb's copy keeps in-frame clones and lacks some. The data hold about 240,000 clones, with roughly 90% observed a single time. The sequencing input was PBMCs or T cells enriched from blood (not recorded which). Receptors were obtained from a man aged 35-49 years who had recovered from COVID-19.

The chain employs TRBV11-2 and TRBJ2-7; D perhaps matches TRBD2 (7 bases). This CDR3 contains 15 residues. The V and J ends lost 1 base and 3 bases respectively, with 13 bases between them. Germline V gene sequence: CDR1 SGHAT, CDR2 FQNNGV. CDR3 DNA sequence: TGTGCCAGCAGCTTAGGAGGGGGGGACGGCTACGAGCAGTACTTC. Amino acid sequence: CASSLGGGDGYEQYF.

The rearrangement links TRBV9 to TRBJ1-4; unclear D gene. The CDR3 runs to 17 residues. Germline V gives CDR1 SGDLS, CDR2 YYNGEE. V lost 0 bases, J lost 5 bases, and 17 bases lay in between. CDR3 amino acids: CASSVDPLGSSNEKLFF. The CDR3 bases are TGTGCCAGCAGCGTAGATCCCCTCGGGAGCTCCAATGAAAAACTGTTTTTT.

The chain employs TRBV5-4 and TRBJ2-2, with 9 nucleotides matching TRBD2. Trimming at V came to 5 bases and at J to 6 bases, leaving 8 bases not matched to a gene. The CDR3 length is 15 residues. CDR1 is SGHNT and CDR2 is YYREEE in the germline V gene (reference sequence). CDR3 bases: TGTGCCAGCAGTGTAGCACTAGCGGGTCCCGGGGAGCTGTTTTTT. Amino acid sequence: CASSVALAGPGELFF.

This clone has only one observation. This chain uses TRBV3-1 (or the pseudogene TRBV3-2) with TRBJ2-3; 12 bases are shared with TRBD2. Losses at the gene ends were 0 bases for V and 6 bases for J; bases not matched to a gene: 10. The germline CDR1 and CDR2 sequences are LGHDT and YNNKEL (reference sequence). This CDR3 contains 18 residues. This CDR3 is CASSQDKGLAGNRDTQYF. The CDR3 region has the DNA TGTGCCAGCAGCCAAGATAAAGGACTAGCGGGGAACCGGGATACGCAGTATTTT.

The chain's CDR3 is CASVSPRTARQQYF. CDR3 nucleotides: TGTGCTAGTGTTTCCCCGAGGACAGCGCGCCAACAGTATTTT. The genes are TRBV12-5 and TRBJ2-3; D possibly corresponds to TRBD1 (6 bases). The CDR3 extends over 14 amino acids. CDR1 LGHNT and CDR2 FRNRAP come from the germline V gene. Trimming took 7 bases from V and 12 from J, leaving 23 bases between them.